This paragraph covers one T cell receptor (beta chain) sequence. The antigen remains unidentified. The sample comes from a study of OX40 agonist ivuxolimab in advanced cancers. General study points: With doses of 0.1 to 3.0 mg/kg, CD4+ and CD8+ blood T cells had undergone clonal expansion by week 6.

The V end lost 2 bases, the J end lost 6 bases, and 14 bases lay between the germline ends. This CDR3 has 15 residues. CDR1 is MNHNS and CDR2 is SASEGT in the germline V gene. Here immunoSEQ multiplex PCR was the method, and the copy in TCRdb shows in-frame clones only, minus some. The sample records 48,000 or so clones, more than 75% being singletons. The J gene is TRBJ2-1, the V gene TRBV6-1, with D possibly TRBD2 on 7 matching bases. The receptor comes from an adult with an advanced solid tumor such as melanoma, head and neck, liver or kidney cancer. Here the sequenced sample was CD4+ or CD8+ T cells sorted from blood, taken in a trial of the OX40 agonist ivuxolimab. The CDR3 nucleotides are TGTGCCAGCAGTGAATCCGGGGGGCAATTCAATGAGCAGTTCTTC. Translation: CASSESGGQFNEQFF.